Included here is one T cell receptor (beta chain) sequence, with context. A sample-barcoded 5' primer and a J-beta primer mix were used in a second PCR of roughly 7 to 11 cycles. Using its own MiXCR run on the 5' RACE reads, TCRdb lists one record per CDR3 protein. The data show approximately 940,000 distinct CDR3 sequences, roughly 48% seen once. The sample comes from a study of blood T cells in healthy people across ages. Across the study: Template switching caught about one barcoded beta molecule for each two T cells.

The CDR3 consists of 13 residues. The V end lost 5 bases, the J end lost 4 bases, and 10 bases lay between the germline ends. The specimen was blood. The V gene is TRBV12-3 or TRBV12-4, the J gene TRBJ2-3; D unclear. The sequence was obtained from a man aged 30 to 45 in good health. The CDR3 DNA follows: TGTGCCAGCAGTAGAACGCGTTCAGATACGCAGTATTTT. Encoded protein: CASSRTRSDTQYF.